The 26 T cell receptor beta chains given below trace back to one sample, sequenced in a study of T cell responses to AZD1222 COVID-19 vaccine. This table comes from immunoSEQ multiplex PCR, and its TCRdb copy is limited to in-frame clones, with some not included. The table records hundreds of thousands of clones, about 94% of them present only once. Sequencing was performed on peripheral blood, taken 28 days after the second AZD1222 dose. Source of these receptors: an adult who received the AZD1222 COVID-19 vaccine.

Worth noting for this clone: Other DNA sequences in the sample encode the same CDR3. V is TRBV19 and J is TRBJ2-5; maybe TRBD1 (7 bases). The germline V gene encodes CDR1 LNHDA and CDR2 SQIVND (reference sequence). The CDR3 contains 14 residues. V gave up 3 bases and J gave up 4 bases, with 12 bases separating them. This CDR3 is CASSIVQGGETQYF. The CDR3 DNA reads as TGTGCCAGTAGTATTGTGCAGGGGGGAGAGACCCAGTACTTC.

This clone is a singleton in its sample. This rearrangement joins TRBV11-2 to TRBJ2-1; TRBD1 aligns across 7 bases. V trimming: 3 bases; J trimming: 0 bases; junction bases outside the gene matches: 2. The germline gives CDR1 SGHAT, CDR2 FQNNGV. The CDR3 is 15 residues long. The CDR3 DNA is TGTGCCAGCAGCTTGACAGGGAGCTCCTACAATGAGCAGTTCTTC. It translates to CASSLTGSSYNEQFF. Supplemented by reference TRBV11-2 and TRBJ2-1, the full variable domain reads EAGVAQSPRYKIIEKRQSVAFWCNPISGHATLYWYQQILGQGPKLLIQFQNNGVVDDSQLPKDRFSAERLKGVDSTLKIQPAKLEDSAVYLCASSLTGSSYNEQFFGPGTRLTVL.

The genes are TRBV25-1 and TRBJ2-3; the D gene could be TRBD1 or TRBD2 (7 bases each). Trimming shortened V by 4 bases and J by 6 bases, and 14 bases separated the two germline ends. The CDR3 consists of 14 residues. Per germline, CDR1 MGHDK and CDR2 SYGVNS. The CDR3 is CASSVRQGGDTQYF. CDR3 in DNA: TGTGCCAGCAGTGTCAGACAGGGAGGGGATACGCAGTATTTT.

The chain has TRBV24-1 and TRBJ2-1; 8 bases align to TRBD2. This CDR3 is 17 amino acids long. V trimming: 4 bases; J trimming: 6 bases; junction bases outside the gene matches: 13. Germline lookup yields CDR1 KGHDR and CDR2 SFDVKD. CDR3 loop: CATSDPGGGSPGNEQFF. The CDR3 DNA is TGTGCCACCAGTGACCCCGGCGGGGGGTCTCCTGGCAATGAGCAGTTCTTC.

This clone was picked up one time. CDR3 nucleotide sequence: TGTGCCAGCAGTACACAAGGACAGTCCTACGAGCAGTACTTC. This codes for CASSTQGQSYEQYF. The chain is built from TRBV6-4 and TRBJ2-7, with D possibly TRBD1 on 6 matching bases. Germline V gives CDR1 MRHNA, CDR2 SNTAGT. The CDR3 spans 14 residues. V was shortened by 5 bases and J by 1 base, with 12 bases between the two germline ends.

The V gene is TRBV4-3, the J gene TRBJ1-4; 8 nucleotides agree with TRBD1. J gave up 10 bases and V 1 base, and 5 bases lay outside the gene matches. From germline, CDR1 is LGHNA and CDR2 YSLEER. This CDR3 spans 14 amino acids. The CDR3 DNA reads TGCGCCAGCAGCCAAGCGGACAGGGCAGGAAAACTGTTTTTT. Residues: CASSQADRAGKLFF.

This sequence joins TRBV12-3 or TRBV12-4 and TRBJ1-5; D ambiguous. The CDR3 extends over 13 amino acids. Trimming left V 3 bases short and J 5 bases short, with 8 bases between. CDR3 region: CASSFLEDQPQHF. CDR3 DNA sequence: TGTGCCAGCAGTTTCTTAGAAGATCAGCCCCAGCATTTT.

The chain recombines TRBV2 with TRBJ2-5, with 10 bases identical to TRBD2. This CDR3 contains 15 residues. Germline V gene data show CDR1 as SNHLY and CDR2 as FYNNEI. Trimming at V came to 6 bases and at J to 3 bases, leaving 7 bases not matched to a gene. The chain's CDR3 is CASSGISGGEETQYF. The CDR3 DNA reads as TGTGCCAGCAGCGGTATAAGCGGGGGGGAAGAGACCCAGTACTTC. The complete variable domain, with remaining parts taken from reference TRBV2 and TRBJ2-5, reads EPEVTQTPSHQVTQMGQEVILRCVPISNHLYFYWYRQILGQKVEFLVSFYNNEISEKSEIFDDQFSVERPDGSNFTLKIRSTKLEDSAMYFCASSGISGGEETQYFGPGTRLLVL.

This chain links TRBV5-1 with TRBJ1-5; 7 bases map to TRBD1. This CDR3 has 13 amino acids. Trimming removed 5 bases from V and 6 bases from J; junction bases left unmatched: 5. Germline CDR1 and CDR2: SGHRS and YFSETQ. CDR3 DNA sequence: TGCGCCAGCAGTACAGGGGCAGGTCAGCCCCAGCATTTT. Protein sequence: CASSTGAGQPQHF.

This clone was seen once. The J gene is TRBJ1-4, the V gene TRBV18, with D hard to call. The CDR3 sequence is 15 residues long. Trimming cost V 5 bases and J 7 bases, with 17 bases left between them. Per the germline V gene, CDR1 is KGHSH and CDR2 is LQKENI. The CDR3 nucleotides read TGTGCCAGCTCATCCCGGGTCAACGAGGGTGAAAAACTGTTTTTT. This translates into CASSSRVNEGEKLFF.

The chain employs TRBV24-1 and TRBJ1-3; D gene unclear. Trimming pared 5 bases from V and 4 bases from J, leaving 14 bases between. CDR3 size: 15 residues. CDR1 and CDR2 (germline): KGHDR, SFDVKD. CDR3: CATSVRYPTGNTIYF. In nucleotides, the CDR3 is TGTGCCACCAGTGTTAGGTACCCTACGGGAAACACCATATATTTT.

To note about this clone: Other DNA sequences within the sample encode an identical CDR3. The V gene is TRBV20-1, the J gene TRBJ1-2, with a tentative D call TRBD1 (5 bases). This CDR3 contains 11 residues. Germline lookup yields CDR1 DFQATT and CDR2 SNEGSKA (reference sequence). Between the trimmed V and J ends, which lost 4 bases and 2 bases, there was a span of 5 bases. In DNA, the CDR3 is TGCAGTGCTAAGGGGAACTATGGCTACACCTTC. Translation: CSAKGNYGYTF.

This chain links TRBV3-1 (or the pseudogene TRBV3-2) with TRBJ2-5, with 10 bases aligning to TRBD2. This CDR3 is 15 amino acids long. The germline V gene has CDR1 LGHDT and CDR2 YNNKEL (reference sequence). J was trimmed by 4 bases and V by 0 bases; bases with no gene match: 2. CDR3 DNA: TGTGCCAGCAGCCAAGACGGGACTAGCGTAGAGACCCAGTACTTC. Its protein is CASSQDGTSVETQYF.

The V and J genes are TRBV2 and TRBJ2-1; 10 bases are shared with TRBD2. CDR3 length: 15 amino acids. The V gene's germline CDR1 is SNHLY and CDR2 FYNNEI. V trimming: 7 bases; J trimming: 4 bases; junction bases outside the gene matches: 7. The CDR3 protein is CASNYLAGVYNEQFF. For the CDR3, the DNA is TGTGCCAGCAACTATCTAGCGGGAGTATACAATGAGCAGTTCTTC.

The CDR3 spells CASSLLASGGNNEQFF. CDR3 coding DNA: TGTGCCAGCAGCTTACTGGCTAGCGGGGGAAACAATGAGCAGTTCTTC. The chain recombines TRBV7-6 with TRBJ2-1; the match to TRBD2 covers 10 bases. After removal of 2 bases from V and 5 bases from J, the junction contained 6 bases not matched to a gene. CDR1 and CDR2 (germline): SGHVS, FNYEAQ. This CDR3 spans 16 amino acids.

The chain is built from TRBV5-4 and TRBJ1-2; a possible D gene is TRBD1 (5 bases). CDR3 length equals 16 residues. Germline CDR1 SGHNT, CDR2 YYREEE (reference sequence). V was pared by 5 bases and J by 4 bases, with 21 bases between. CDR3 loop: CASRNLQAGSLYGYTF. The CDR3 DNA reads as TGTGCCAGCAGAAATCTCCAGGCAGGGAGTCTCTATGGCTACACCTTC.

V usage is TRBV25-1 and J usage is TRBJ1-6, with unresolved D. Germline lookup yields CDR1 MGHDK and CDR2 SYGVNS. The CDR3 is 16 amino acids. V lost 3 bases and J lost 4, with 13 bases in between. DNA for the CDR3: TGTGCCAGCAGTGATGAGAAATATCTTTATAATTCACCCCTCCACTTT. This translates into CASSDEKYLYNSPLHF.

V gene TRBV28 combines with J gene TRBJ2-5, with TRBD1 matching 7 bases. J was trimmed by 4 bases and V by 6 bases; bases with no gene match: 5. The CDR3 extends over 13 amino acids. Germline-derived CDR1 and CDR2 are MDHEN and SYDVKM. CDR3 residues: CASSRRQGETQYF. The DNA for the CDR3 is TGTGCCAGCAGCCGACGACAGGGAGAGACCCAGTACTTC.

Concerning this clone itself: Within the sample, other DNA sequences also encode this same CDR3. The rearrangement uses TRBV5-1 and TRBJ1-1; maybe TRBD1 (5 bases). CDR1 SGHRS and CDR2 YFSETQ come from the germline V gene. The CDR3 has 15 amino acids. The V end lost 2 bases, the J end lost 1 base, and 12 bases lay between the germline ends. As DNA, the CDR3 is TGCGCCAGCAGCTTAGAGGGGAGCAAGAACACTGAAGCTTTCTTT. Amino acids: CASSLEGSKNTEAFF.

This chain connects TRBV5-4 to TRBJ2-2; perhaps D is TRBD1 or TRBD2 (5 bases each). V lost 5 bases and J 5 bases, leaving 16 bases between the germline ends. The CDR3 runs 15 residues. Germline assignment: CDR1 SGHNT and CDR2 YYREEE (reference sequence). CDR3 sequence (DNA): TGTGCCAGCAGATCATTGGCAGGGACGACCGGGGAGCTGTTTTTT. Amino acids: CASRSLAGTTGELFF.

The chain couples TRBV6-6 to TRBJ1-1, with a possible D match to TRBD1 (6 bases). The germline V and J ends were trimmed by 2 bases and 5 bases, with 15 bases remaining between them. Per germline, CDR1 MNHNY and CDR2 SVGAGI (reference sequence). The CDR3 has 15 residues. The CDR3 coding sequence is TGTGCCAGCAGTTACGGGGGGCAGGAGTCAACTGAAGCTTTCTTT. Its protein product is CASSYGGQESTEAFF.

The chain carries TRBV3-1 (or the pseudogene TRBV3-2) and TRBJ1-6; D is perhaps TRBD1 (5 bases). CDR1 and CDR2 (germline): LGHDT, YNNKEL (reference sequence). This CDR3 is built from 13 residues. Trimming took off 5 bases at V and 14 bases at J, with 16 bases between the two ends. The CDR3 DNA follows: TGTGCCAGCAGCGGGGGGACCCTGGAGGCCCTCCACTTT. As protein: CASSGGTLEALHF.

This clone was seen just once. Other DNA sequences within the sample encode an identical CDR3. The genes are TRBV7-3 and TRBJ2-1, with TRBD2 matching 10 bases. The CDR3 loop spans 15 amino acids. Germline lookup yields CDR1 SGHTA and CDR2 FQGTGA. Trimming took 2 bases from V and 2 from J; bases not matched to a gene: 0. Here the CDR3 reads CASSLGLAAYNEQFF. The CDR3 bases are TGTGCCAGCAGCTTAGGACTAGCGGCCTACAATGAGCAGTTCTTC.

This clone was found once. V gene TRBV27 combines with J gene TRBJ2-2; weak D call: TRBD2 (6 bases). With 1 base removed from V and 3 bases from J, the gap between germline ends came to 9 bases. This CDR3 is built from 15 residues. Germline values: CDR1 MNHEY, CDR2 SMNVEV (reference sequence). This CDR3 reads CASSLYGGYTGELFF. The CDR3 bases are TGTGCCAGCAGTTTATATGGGGGGTACACCGGGGAGCTGTTTTTT.

The V gene is TRBV4-1, the J gene TRBJ1-6; 9 positions match TRBD1. The CDR3 loop spans 14 amino acids. Per the germline V gene, CDR1 is MGHRA and CDR2 is YSYEKL. Trimming removed 3 bases from V and 7 bases from J; junction bases left unmatched: 1. The CDR3 nucleotides read TGCGCCAGCAGCCAGGGACAGGGAAATTCACCCCTCCACTTT. This gives the protein CASSQGQGNSPLHF.

The rearrangement joins TRBV12-2 to TRBJ1-3. TRBV12-2 is noted as a pseudogene. This CDR3 is built from 15 residues. In nucleotides, the CDR3 is TGTGCAAGTCGCTTAGCGCGGGAGGCGGGAAACACCATATATTTT. Translation: CASRLAREAGNTIYF.